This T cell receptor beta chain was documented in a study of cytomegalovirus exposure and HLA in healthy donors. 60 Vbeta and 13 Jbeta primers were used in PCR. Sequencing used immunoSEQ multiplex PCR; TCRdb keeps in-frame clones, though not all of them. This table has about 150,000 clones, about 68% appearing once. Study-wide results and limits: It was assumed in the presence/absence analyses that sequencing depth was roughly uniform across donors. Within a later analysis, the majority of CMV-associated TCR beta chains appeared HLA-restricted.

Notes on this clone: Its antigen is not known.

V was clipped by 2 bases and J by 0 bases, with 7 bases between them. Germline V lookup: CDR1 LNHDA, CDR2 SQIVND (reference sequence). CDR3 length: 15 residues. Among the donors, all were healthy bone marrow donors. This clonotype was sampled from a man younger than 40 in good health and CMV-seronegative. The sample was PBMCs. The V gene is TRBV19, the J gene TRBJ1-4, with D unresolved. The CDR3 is CASSISRATNEKLFF. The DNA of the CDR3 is TGTGCCAGTAGTATATCAAGAGCAACTAATGAAAAACTGTTTTTT.